The 22 T cell receptor beta chains reported below all come from one sample, sequenced in a study of blood T cell repertoires in COVID-19. TCRdb keeps only in-frame clones here, not all; method: immunoSEQ multiplex PCR. In the table there are about 80,000 clones, about 91% of which are singletons. Sample: peripheral blood. The receptors come from a woman aged 80 or older with acute or convalescent COVID-19.

The J gene is TRBJ1-2, the V gene TRBV6-6; 8 nucleotides line up with TRBD1. Germline lookup yields CDR1 MNHNY and CDR2 SVGAGI (reference sequence). This CDR3 is 16 amino acids long. V lost 6 bases and J lost 7; bases outside the gene matches: 16. Written as DNA, the CDR3 is TGTGCCAGCAGCTCAACGACCTTGACAGGGGAAGGTGGCTACACCTTC. This encodes CASSSTTLTGEGGYTF.

The J gene is TRBJ2-1, the V gene TRBV9; possibly TRBD1 for D (5 bases). In germline, CDR1 is SGDLS, CDR2 YYNGEE. V lost 4 bases and J lost 9, with 11 bases in between. This CDR3 is 12 amino acids long. The CDR3 loop is CASSPQGTEQFF. CDR3 nucleotides: TGTGCCAGCAGCCCCCAGGGCACTGAGCAGTTCTTC.

This chain uses TRBV6-5 with TRBJ1-2; maybe TRBD1 (5 bases). Deletions cut 0 bases from V and 5 bases from J, with 10 bases between. Looked up from germline, CDR1 is MNHEY and CDR2 is SVGAGI. CDR3 length equals 14 residues. CDR3 sequence reads: CASSYSFRGYGYTF. As DNA, the CDR3 is TGTGCCAGCAGTTACTCGTTTAGGGGTTATGGCTACACCTTC.

The chain is built from TRBV5-1 and TRBJ1-6; D ambiguous. CDR1 SGHRS and CDR2 YFSETQ come from the germline V gene. The CDR3 loop spans 15 amino acids. Trimming shortened V by 4 bases and J by 7 bases, and 15 bases separated the two germline ends. This chain's CDR3 is CASSPDPGTNSPLHF. The CDR3, as DNA: TGCGCCAGCAGCCCTGACCCGGGAACCAATTCACCCCTCCACTTT.

This chain connects TRBV7-2 to TRBJ1-4; D possibly corresponds to TRBD1 (5 bases). The CDR3 is made up of 16 amino acids. Germline V gene sequence: CDR1 SGHTA, CDR2 FQGNSA. The V and J ends lost 3 bases and 0 bases respectively, with 11 bases between them. This CDR3 reads CASSFRQFATNEKLFF. DNA of the CDR3: TGTGCCAGCAGCTTTAGACAGTTTGCAACTAATGAAAAACTGTTTTTT.

V and J are TRBV27 and TRBJ2-6; TRBD1 matches 9 bases. The CDR3 covers 15 residues. CDR1 and CDR2 from the germline V gene are MNHEY and SMNVEV (reference sequence). V shed 6 bases, J shed 13 bases, and the junction held 13 bases outside the gene matches. CDR3 nucleotides: TGTGCCAGCAGGGAGGGGACGGGACAGGGCTTAGTCCTGACTTTC. Its protein is CASREGTGQGLVLTF. Full variable domain (missing parts from reference TRBV27 and TRBJ2-6): EAQVTQNPRYLITVTGKKLTVTCSQNMNHEYMSWYRQDPGLGLRQIYYSMNVEVTDKGDVPEGYKVSRKEKRNFPLILESPSPNQTSLYFCASREGTGQGLVLTFGAGSRLTVL.

This clone has only a few counts. The gene calls are TRBV6-2 or TRBV6-3 and TRBJ1-2, with 8 nucleotides matching TRBD1. Germline-derived CDR1 and CDR2 are MNHEY and SVGEGT. This CDR3 contains 14 residues. V shed 4 bases and J 8 bases; nucleotides not matched to a gene: 9. CDR3 sequence (DNA): TGTGCCAGCAGTTTCTCCGGACAGGGAAGGGGCTACACCTTC. Translating gives CASSFSGQGRGYTF.

The rearrangement joins TRBV30 to TRBJ2-7, with D unresolved. With 0 bases removed from V and 3 bases from J, the gap between germline ends came to 9 bases. The germline V gene encodes CDR1 GTSNPN and CDR2 SVGIG (reference sequence). This CDR3 region has 13 residues. CDR3 in DNA: TGTGCCTGGAGTGTGAACAGTTTCTACGAGCAGTACTTC. This translates into CAWSVNSFYEQYF. Full variable domain (remainder filled in from reference TRBV30 and TRBJ2-7): SQTIHQWPATLVQPVGSPLSLECTVEGTSNPNLYWYRQAAGRGLQLLFYSVGIGQISSEVPQNLSASRPQDRQFILSSKKLLLSDSGFYLCAWSVNSFYEQYFGPGTRLTVT.

The CDR3 spells CASSSSTRGQYNEQFF. CDR3 in DNA: TGTGCCAGCAGTTCGTCTACGCGGGGGCAATACAATGAGCAGTTCTTC. The rearrangement joins TRBV6-2 or TRBV6-3 to TRBJ2-1; D may be TRBD2 (7 bases). V shed 4 bases and J shed 4 bases, with 17 bases lying between them. This CDR3 region has 16 residues. The germline gives CDR1 MNHEY, CDR2 SVGEGT.

The chain links TRBV19 to TRBJ2-1; tentative D call: TRBD2 (6 bases). Between the trimmed V and J ends, which lost 5 bases and 8 bases, there was a span of 16 bases. CDR1 and CDR2 from the germline V gene are LNHDA and SQIVND (reference sequence). The CDR3 spans 14 residues. The CDR3 sequence: CASSRTSQHDEQFF. The CDR3 bases are TGTGCCAGTAGTCGTACTAGCCAACATGATGAGCAGTTCTTC.

The rearrangement uses TRBV5-1 and TRBJ2-5, with D possibly matching TRBD1 (5 bases). V was trimmed by 0 bases and J by 2 bases, leaving 8 bases between them. The CDR3 is 14 amino acids. Germline-derived CDR1 and CDR2 are SGHRS and YFSETQ. The CDR3 DNA follows: TGCGCCAGCAGCTTGGGACCAGGGCAAGAGACCCAGTACTTC. Protein sequence: CASSLGPGQETQYF.

V is TRBV7-2 and J is TRBJ1-2, with 7 bases identical to TRBD1. Trimming removed 4 bases from V and 1 base from J; junction bases left unmatched: 6. The CDR3 covers 15 residues. Germline V gives CDR1 SGHTA, CDR2 FQGNSA. The DNA of the CDR3 is TGTGCCAGCAGCTCGTCCCGGGACAGTAACTATGGCTACACCTTC. Its protein product is CASSSSRDSNYGYTF.

This clone has only one observation. This chain joins TRBV10-1 and TRBJ2-1; 11 positions agree with TRBD2. The CDR3 has 16 amino acids. Per germline, CDR1 WNHNN and CDR2 SYGVQD (reference sequence). V lost 3 bases and J lost 6; bases outside the gene matches: 7. In DNA, the CDR3 is TGCGCCAGCAGTGAAGACCTAGCGGGGGGCCGCAATGAGCAGTTCTTC. Its protein product is CASSEDLAGGRNEQFF.

J is TRBJ2-1 and V is TRBV18, with 10 bases matching TRBD1. Germline V gives CDR1 KGHSH, CDR2 LQKENI. The CDR3 is made up of 15 amino acids. J gave up 2 bases and V 6 bases, and 4 bases lay outside the gene matches. The CDR3: CASSLGTGAYNEQFF. The CDR3 DNA reads TGTGCCAGCTCTCTTGGGACAGGGGCCTACAATGAGCAGTTCTTC. The complete variable domain, with remaining parts taken from reference TRBV18 and TRBJ2-1, reads NAGVMQNPRHLVRRRGQEARLRCSPMKGHSHVYWYRQLPEEGLKFMVYLQKENIIDESGMPKERFSAEFPKEGPSILRIQQVVRGDSAAYFCASSLGTGAYNEQFFGPGTRLTVL.

The V gene is TRBV18, the J gene TRBJ1-2; D may be TRBD1 (5 bases). CDR3 length equals 12 residues. The germline V gene encodes CDR1 KGHSH and CDR2 LQKENI. Trimming removed 10 bases from V and 8 bases from J, with 17 bases in between. The CDR3 bases are TGTGCCACCCTTCGGACGGGGGAAGGCTACACCTTC. Translating it yields CATLRTGEGYTF.

This clone was observed a handful of times. This chain connects TRBV7-2 to TRBJ1-5, with TRBD1 matching over 8 bases. Germline V lookup: CDR1 SGHTA, CDR2 FQGNSA. CDR3 length: 18 residues. V lost 2 bases and J lost 1; bases outside the gene matches: 10. The CDR3 DNA is TGTGCCAGCAGCTTAAGAGGACAGGGAGGACGAAGCAATCAGCCCCAGCATTTT. Protein: CASSLRGQGGRSNQPQHF.

The chain employs TRBV19 and TRBJ2-1, with a weak D call TRBD2 (6 bases). Germline loops: CDR1 LNHDA, CDR2 SQIVND (reference sequence). The CDR3 contains 12 residues. The V end lost 6 bases, the J end lost 10 bases, and 13 bases lay between the germline ends. The CDR3 loop is CASSQTRFEQFF. CDR3 nucleotides: TGTGCCAGTAGCCAGACTAGATTCGAGCAGTTCTTC. The full variable domain, its missing parts supplied by reference TRBV19 and TRBJ2-1, is DGGITQSPKYLFRKEGQNVTLSCEQNLNHDAMYWYRQDPGQGLRLIYYSQIVNDFQKGDIAEGYSVSREKKESFPLTVTSAQKNPTAFYLCASSQTRFEQFFGPGTRLTVL.

This chain uses TRBV4-2 with TRBJ2-7; D may be TRBD2 (5 bases). CDR1 and CDR2 from the germline V gene are LGHNA and YNFKEQ. V gave up 1 base and J gave up 0 bases, with 7 bases separating them. The CDR3 loop spans 14 amino acids. The CDR3 reads CASSQVAFSYEQYF. DNA of the CDR3: TGTGCCAGCAGCCAAGTAGCGTTCTCCTACGAGCAGTACTTC.

The chain links TRBV5-1 to TRBJ2-5, with D tentatively TRBD2 (5 bases). Germline V gene data show CDR1 as SGHRS and CDR2 as YFSETQ. V lost 3 bases and J 4 bases, leaving 13 bases between the germline ends. The CDR3 is 14 residues long. The CDR3 sequence: CASSSGFGGETQYF. CDR3 bases: TGCGCCAGCAGCTCGGGCTTCGGAGGAGAGACCCAGTACTTC.

This rearrangement joins TRBV19 to TRBJ1-1; weak D call: TRBD1 (5 bases). The germline gives CDR1 LNHDA, CDR2 SQIVND (reference sequence). The germline V and J ends were trimmed by 8 bases and 2 bases, with 15 bases remaining between them. The CDR3 covers 14 residues. CDR3 protein: CASSSYGGNTEAFF. In nucleotides, the CDR3 is TGTGCCAGTTCCTCCTACGGGGGAAACACTGAAGCTTTCTTT.

This rearrangement joins TRBV24-1 to TRBJ2-7, with D maybe TRBD2 (6 bases). CDR3 length equals 14 residues. Trimming took 9 bases from V and 5 from J, leaving 19 bases between them. The germline V gene has CDR1 KGHDR and CDR2 SFDVKD. The CDR3 DNA sequence: TGTGCCACCTCTCGTGGGGGGTCTCGTGACGAGCAGTACTTC. Protein product: CATSRGGSRDEQYF.

The chain employs TRBV11-2 and TRBJ2-2; D remains unclear. V was trimmed by 1 base and J by 7 bases, leaving 13 bases between them. Germline CDR1 and CDR2: SGHAT and FQNNGV. This CDR3 comprises 15 residues. The CDR3 coding sequence is TGTGCCAGCAGCTTAGGCGGTGGCCCAATCGGGGAGCTGTTTTTT. Protein: CASSLGGGPIGELFF.